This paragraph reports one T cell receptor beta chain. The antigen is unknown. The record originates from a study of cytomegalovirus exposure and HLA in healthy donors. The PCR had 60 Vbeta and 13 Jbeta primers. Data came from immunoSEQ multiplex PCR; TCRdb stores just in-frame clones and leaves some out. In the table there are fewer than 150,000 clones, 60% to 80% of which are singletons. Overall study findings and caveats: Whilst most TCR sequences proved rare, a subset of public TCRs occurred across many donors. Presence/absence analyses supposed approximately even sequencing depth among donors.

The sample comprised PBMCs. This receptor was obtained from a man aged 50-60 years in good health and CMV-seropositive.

The CDR3 reads CASSREPGQGNEKLFF. In nucleotides, the CDR3 is TGTGCCAGCAGCAGGGAACCGGGACAGGGGAATGAAAAACTGTTTTTT. This chain links TRBV21-1 with TRBJ1-4; the table's D call TRBD1 went unverified against the DNA. TRBV21-1 is listed as a pseudogene. The CDR3 totals 16 residues.